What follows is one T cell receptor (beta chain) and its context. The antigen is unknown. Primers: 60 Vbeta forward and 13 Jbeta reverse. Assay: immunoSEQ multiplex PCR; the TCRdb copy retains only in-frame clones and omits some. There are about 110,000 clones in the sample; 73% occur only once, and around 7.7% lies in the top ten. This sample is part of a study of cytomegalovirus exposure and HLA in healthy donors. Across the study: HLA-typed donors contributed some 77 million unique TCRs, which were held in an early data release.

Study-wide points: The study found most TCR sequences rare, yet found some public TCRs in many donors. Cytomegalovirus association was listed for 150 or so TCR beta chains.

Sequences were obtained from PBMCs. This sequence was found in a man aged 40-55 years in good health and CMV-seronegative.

CDR3 in DNA: TGTGCCAGCTCACCAATCACGGAACAGCCTTACACTGAAGCTTTCTTT. Protein sequence: CASSPITEQPYTEAFF. This rearrangement joins TRBV18 to TRBJ1-1; D is unresolved. V lost 2 bases, J lost 3 bases, and 16 bases lay in between. Looked up from germline, CDR1 is KGHSH and CDR2 is LQKENI. This CDR3 comprises 16 residues.